This passage covers 22 T cell receptor beta chains from one sample sequenced in a study of blood T cell repertoires in COVID-19. Repertoires were generated with immunoSEQ multiplex PCR, while TCRdb's copy carries only in-frame clones and drops some. The sample includes around 49,000 clones, approximately 78% of them seen just once. Sequencing used PBMCs or T cells enriched from blood (not recorded which). These receptors came from a woman aged 45-59 years with acute COVID-19.

V gene TRBV18 combines with J gene TRBJ1-1; possible D gene TRBD1, 5 bases. Germline V gene data show CDR1 as KGHSH and CDR2 as LQKENI. Deletions cut 2 bases from V and 6 bases from J, with 16 bases between. The CDR3 consists of 15 residues. The CDR3 DNA is TGTGCCAGCTCACCAGGGAACCCCAGGGTGGCTGAAGCTTTCTTT. As protein: CASSPGNPRVAEAFF.

This clone was detected once. CDR3 sequence: CASSRQGLGGYTF. The CDR3 nucleotides read TGTGCCAGCAGTCGGCAGGGATTAGGTGGCTACACCTTC. V is TRBV28 and J is TRBJ1-2; D is perhaps TRBD1 (5 bases). Trimming took 5 bases from V and 7 from J, leaving 14 bases between them. CDR1 and CDR2 from the germline V gene are MDHEN and SYDVKM. This CDR3 spans 13 amino acids.

The chain carries TRBV12-5 and TRBJ1-5, with unresolved D. This CDR3 contains 13 residues. Trimming took off 1 base at V and 7 bases at J, with 8 bases between the two ends. CDR1 and CDR2 from the germline V gene are LGHNT and FRNRAP. The CDR3 DNA sequence: TGTGCTAGTGGTTTGGAGGGAGGGCAGCCCCAGCATTTT. This codes for CASGLEGGQPQHF.

The rearrangement links TRBV3-1 (or the pseudogene TRBV3-2) to TRBJ1-1; D call uncertain. The length of the CDR3 is 15 residues. V gave up 3 bases and J gave up 1 base, with 12 bases separating them. Per germline, CDR1 LGHDT and CDR2 YNNKEL (reference sequence). DNA for the CDR3: TGTGCCAGCAGCCATGGAGGGAGGAAGAACACTGAAGCTTTCTTT. It translates to CASSHGGRKNTEAFF.

This clone appeared a few times. The genes are TRBV9 and TRBJ2-7; 7 bases map to TRBD2. CDR3 length equals 14 residues. Germline V CDR1 and CDR2: SGDLS, YYNGEE. After removal of 3 bases from V and 0 bases from J, the junction contained 3 bases not matched to a gene. The CDR3 sequence is CASSASGTSYEQYF. The CDR3 nucleotides are TGTGCCAGCAGCGCCAGCGGGACCTCCTACGAGCAGTACTTC.

The chain joins TRBV18 to TRBJ2-3; 8 bases align to TRBD2. The trim removed 2 bases at V and 10 bases at J, leaving 17 bases unmatched. Germline-derived CDR1 and CDR2 are KGHSH and LQKENI. The length of the CDR3 is 17 residues. The CDR3 region is CASSPGLLAGQQGSQYF. The CDR3 region has the DNA TGTGCCAGCTCACCAGGTTTATTAGCGGGGCAGCAAGGTTCGCAGTATTTT.

The chain couples TRBV2 to TRBJ1-5; no reliable D call. The CDR3 runs 15 residues. V lost 1 base to trimming and J lost 3 bases, with 10 bases between them. The germline gives CDR1 SNHLY, CDR2 FYNNEI. This CDR3 reads CASSEGVQHNQPQHF. CDR3 in DNA: TGTGCCAGCAGTGAAGGGGTACAGCACAATCAGCCCCAGCATTTT.

This chain links TRBV4-1 with TRBJ2-5; D is unclear. The CDR3 is made up of 15 amino acids. The ends were cut back, 1 base at V and 1 base at J, with 10 bases in the middle. The V gene's germline CDR1 is MGHRA and CDR2 YSYEKL. The CDR3 DNA reads TGCGCCAGCAGCCAAGGTTGGAGCAGCCAAGAGACCCAGTACTTC. Translating gives CASSQGWSSQETQYF.

This chain joins TRBV19 and TRBJ2-1; TRBD2 is a possible D gene (7 bases). The CDR3 spans 14 residues. Germline V CDR1 and CDR2: LNHDA, SQIVND (reference sequence). V dropped 6 bases and J dropped 2 bases, with 11 bases sitting between them. CDR3: CASRGRGPYNEQFF. DNA for the CDR3: TGTGCCAGTAGGGGGCGGGGGCCCTACAATGAGCAGTTCTTC. Variable domain in full (rest from reference TRBV19 and TRBJ2-1): DGGITQSPKYLFRKEGQNVTLSCEQNLNHDAMYWYRQDPGQGLRLIYYSQIVNDFQKGDIAEGYSVSREKKESFPLTVTSAQKNPTAFYLCASRGRGPYNEQFFGPGTRLTVL.

V gene TRBV3-1 (or the pseudogene TRBV3-2) combines with J gene TRBJ1-3; tentatively, D is TRBD1 (6 bases). CDR3 length: 15 amino acids. Trimming left V 6 bases short and J 1 base short, with 13 bases between. CDR1 LGHDT and CDR2 YNNKEL come from the germline V gene (reference sequence). CDR3 sequence reads: CASSIQGSSGNTIYF. CDR3 DNA: TGTGCCAGCAGTATACAGGGATCTTCTGGAAACACCATATATTTT.

V is TRBV9 and J is TRBJ2-1; tentatively, D is TRBD1 (6 bases). V was trimmed by 0 bases and J by 10 bases, leaving 14 bases between them. Germline V CDR1 and CDR2: SGDLS, YYNGEE. This CDR3 contains 14 residues. For the CDR3, the DNA is TGTGCCAGCAGCGTAGGAATGGGGGCTGGGGAGCAGTTCTTC. It is translated as CASSVGMGAGEQFF.

The rearrangement uses TRBV6-5 and TRBJ2-3, with D maybe TRBD1 (6 bases). The CDR3 totals 15 residues. Germline V gene sequence: CDR1 MNHEY, CDR2 SVGAGI. Trimming shortened V by 0 bases and J by 4 bases, and 11 bases separated the two germline ends. CDR3 in DNA: TGTGCCAGCAGTTACTCGCAGGGGAGACCAGATACGCAGTATTTT. This encodes CASSYSQGRPDTQYF.

This chain connects TRBV19 to TRBJ2-7; D uncertain. CDR3 length: 12 residues. Germline loops: CDR1 LNHDA, CDR2 SQIVND (reference sequence). The ends were cut back, 9 bases at V and 0 bases at J, with 9 bases in the middle. The CDR3: CASSDYSYEQYF. DNA for the CDR3: TGTGCCAGCAGCGATTACTCCTACGAGCAGTACTTC.

This clone was recorded a few times. The V gene is TRBV11-3, the J gene TRBJ2-3, with 7 bases aligning to TRBD1. V shed 2 bases and J 1 base; nucleotides not matched to a gene: 6. Germline V gives CDR1 SGHNT, CDR2 YENEEA. CDR3 length: 16 residues. CDR3 bases: TGTGCCAGCAGCTTATGGACAGGATGGGGCACAGATACGCAGTATTTT. It encodes CASSLWTGWGTDTQYF.

The V and J genes are TRBV28 and TRBJ1-1, with 7 bases matching TRBD1. The length of the CDR3 is 14 residues. CDR1 and CDR2 from the germline V gene are MDHEN and SYDVKM. V was pared by 3 bases and J by 5 bases, with 6 bases of the junction left unmatched. This chain's CDR3 is CASSLTGRRTEAFF. As DNA, the CDR3 is TGTGCCAGCAGTTTGACAGGGCGAAGGACTGAAGCTTTCTTT.

The chain combines TRBV11-3 with TRBJ2-7, with D possibly TRBD1 on 6 matching bases. The CDR3 covers 13 residues. V lost 6 bases, J lost 2 bases, and 11 bases lay in between. Germline values: CDR1 SGHNT, CDR2 YENEEA. CDR3 protein: CASRSPGAYEQYF. The CDR3 region has the DNA TGTGCCAGCAGGTCCCCAGGGGCCTACGAGCAGTACTTC.

V gene TRBV2 combines with J gene TRBJ2-1; D remains ambiguous. With 4 bases removed from V and 5 bases from J, the gap between germline ends came to 12 bases. The germline CDR1 and CDR2 sequences are SNHLY and FYNNEI. The CDR3 loop spans 14 amino acids. CDR3 loop: CASSGRDKDNEQFF. In DNA, the CDR3 is TGTGCCAGCAGTGGCAGAGACAAAGACAATGAGCAGTTCTTC.

This clone was observed a handful of times. The chain couples TRBV25-1 to TRBJ1-1; D gene unclear. Germline V CDR1 and CDR2: MGHDK, SYGVNS. The CDR3 runs 17 residues. The germline V and J ends were trimmed by 2 bases and 4 bases, with 20 bases remaining between them. CDR3: CASSELEGWGKGTEAFF. CDR3 nucleotide sequence: TGTGCCAGCAGTGAACTGGAGGGTTGGGGAAAAGGCACTGAAGCTTTCTTT. Looking up the rest from reference TRBV25-1 and TRBJ1-1 gives the full variable domain: EADIYQTPRYLVIGTGKKITLECSQTMGHDKMYWYQQDPGMELHLIHYSYGVNSTEKGDLSSESTVSRIRTEHFPLTLESARPSHTSQYLCASSELEGWGKGTEAFFGQGTRLTVV.

V usage is TRBV13 and J usage is TRBJ1-2; D perhaps matches TRBD1 (6 bases). The CDR3 is 15 amino acids. Germline V gives CDR1 PRHDT, CDR2 FYEKMQ (reference sequence). Trimming took 5 bases from V and 8 from J, leaving 21 bases between them. DNA for the CDR3: TGTGCCAGCAGCCCCGATCAGGGCCAGGGGTACGGCTACACCTTC. Translating gives CASSPDQGQGYGYTF.

This rearrangement joins TRBV5-1 to TRBJ2-1, with TRBD2 matching 14 bases. CDR3 length: 16 amino acids. Germline lookup yields CDR1 SGHRS and CDR2 YFSETQ. Trimming cost V 0 bases and J 7 bases; bases outside gene matches: 3. The CDR3 DNA is TGCGCCAGCAGCTTGGGACTAGCGGGGGGGCAAAATGAGCAGTTCTTC. This gives the protein CASSLGLAGGQNEQFF.

This clone was found once. The chain recombines TRBV19 with TRBJ2-2; a weak D match, TRBD1 (6 bases). Germline V gene data show CDR1 as LNHDA and CDR2 as SQIVND (reference sequence). V gave up 4 bases and J gave up 6 bases, with 12 bases separating them. This CDR3 is built from 14 residues. DNA for the CDR3: TGTGCCAGTAGTAGACAGGAGCGAGCCGGGGAGCTGTTTTTT. Translation gives CASSRQERAGELFF.

The rearrangement joins TRBV19 to TRBJ1-5; D is possibly TRBD1 (5 bases). The V end lost 2 bases, the J end lost 0 bases, and 8 bases lay between the germline ends. The CDR3 totals 15 residues. CDR1 is LNHDA, CDR2 SQIVND, per germline (reference sequence). The DNA of the CDR3 is TGTGCCAGTAGTATAACAGGATATAGCAATCAGCCCCAGCATTTT. Residues: CASSITGYSNQPQHF.